This paragraph reports one T cell receptor (beta chain). The antigen is undetermined. This record comes from a study of T cell responses to AZD1222 COVID-19 vaccine. The overall study: Timing groups of about 4 and about 12 weeks for second doses were pooled.

Profiling relied on immunoSEQ multiplex PCR, and the TCRdb table lists in-frame clones only, not all of them. Altogether more than 100,000 clones are present, 88% being singletons, with the ten largest covering roughly 8%. Study observations and caveats: Vaccine-related CD4 TCRs covered spike, predominating at 160-218 and 743-854. The reported proportion of spike-specific TCRs targeting unmutated variant regions was nearly half. Repertoires were obtained only post-peak T cell response.

Germline values: CDR1 LNHDA, CDR2 SQIVND (reference sequence). The CDR3 is 13 amino acids. Trimming removed 3 bases at V and 6 bases at J, with 10 bases between. The gene calls are TRBV19 and TRBJ2-3; no clear D. The sequencing here drew on peripheral blood, taken on day 0 of AZD1222 vaccination. The sequence derives from an adult in good health. CDR3 DNA sequence: TGTGCCAGTAGTATGAGTGACACTGATACGCAGTATTTT. This encodes CASSMSDTDTQYF.